This passage covers 4 T cell receptor beta chains from one sample sequenced in a study of OX40 agonist ivuxolimab in advanced cancers. Assay: immunoSEQ multiplex PCR; the TCRdb copy retains only in-frame clones and omits some. Here the sample spans fewer than 85,000 clones, roughly 90% being singletons. The starting material was CD4+ or CD8+ T cells sorted from blood, obtained in a trial of the OX40 agonist ivuxolimab. These receptors originate from an adult with an advanced solid tumor such as melanoma, head and neck, liver or kidney cancer.

In DNA form, the CDR3 reads TGTGCCAGCAGTACTAACAGGGAATCCTACGAGCAGTACTTC. Protein sequence: CASSTNRESYEQYF. The rearrangement joins TRBV6-5 to TRBJ2-7, with TRBD1 as a possible D gene (6 bases). CDR3 length: 14 amino acids. Germline V gene sequence: CDR1 MNHEY, CDR2 SVGAGI. Deletions cut 5 bases from V and 1 base from J, with 12 bases between.

This chain links TRBV6-6 with TRBJ1-4; the D gene is possibly TRBD1 (6 bases). The CDR3 is 14 residues long. With 5 bases removed from V and 10 bases from J, the gap between germline ends came to 17 bases. Germline V gene data show CDR1 as MNHNY and CDR2 as SVGAGI (reference sequence). CDR3 loop: CASSTDRVGGKLFF. In nucleotides, the CDR3 is TGTGCCAGCAGTACGGACAGAGTGGGAGGAAAACTGTTTTTT.

The V and J genes are TRBV11-2 and TRBJ2-1; weak D call: TRBD2 (7 bases). Germline V gene sequence: CDR1 SGHAT, CDR2 FQNNGV. The V and J ends lost 2 bases and 10 bases respectively, with 24 bases between them. The CDR3 spans 17 residues. CDR3 sequence reads: CASSLRGAGEPYREQFF. CDR3 DNA: TGTGCCAGCAGCTTAAGGGGGGCGGGGGAGCCCTACAGGGAGCAGTTCTTC.

The rearrangement uses TRBV7-2 and TRBJ1-1, with 8 bases lining up with TRBD1. Germline trimming cut 0 bases from V and 11 bases from J; bases unmatched to any gene: 11. CDR3 size: 15 residues. Germline V gene sequence: CDR1 SGHTA, CDR2 FQGNSA. The CDR3 reads CASSLAARGRPGAFF. The CDR3 nucleotides are TGTGCCAGCAGCTTAGCGGCCAGGGGGCGCCCCGGTGCTTTCTTT.